Described below is a single T cell receptor beta chain sequence and its context. What it recognizes is unknown. Germline assignment: CDR1 LNHDA and CDR2 SQIVND (reference sequence). This CDR3 has 13 residues. V was clipped by 7 bases and J by 5 bases; unmatched bases: 3. The sample originates from a study of siplizumab effects on memory and regulatory T cells. Study-level findings and limits: Proliferating Tregs in siplizumab cultures were never verified as suppressive.

TCRdb's copy holds only in-frame clones and misses some; the assay was immunoSEQ multiplex PCR. The repertoire holds 50,000 to 70,000 clones, roughly 97% seen once, with 0.095% in the top ten. The source material was naive CD8+ T cells sorted from blood. This receptor was taken from a human donor in good health. The chain combines TRBV19 with TRBJ2-3; 10 bases map to TRBD1. The CDR3 loop reads CASTDRGRDTQYF. CDR3 coding DNA: TGTGCCAGTACCGACAGGGGGCGAGATACGCAGTATTTT.